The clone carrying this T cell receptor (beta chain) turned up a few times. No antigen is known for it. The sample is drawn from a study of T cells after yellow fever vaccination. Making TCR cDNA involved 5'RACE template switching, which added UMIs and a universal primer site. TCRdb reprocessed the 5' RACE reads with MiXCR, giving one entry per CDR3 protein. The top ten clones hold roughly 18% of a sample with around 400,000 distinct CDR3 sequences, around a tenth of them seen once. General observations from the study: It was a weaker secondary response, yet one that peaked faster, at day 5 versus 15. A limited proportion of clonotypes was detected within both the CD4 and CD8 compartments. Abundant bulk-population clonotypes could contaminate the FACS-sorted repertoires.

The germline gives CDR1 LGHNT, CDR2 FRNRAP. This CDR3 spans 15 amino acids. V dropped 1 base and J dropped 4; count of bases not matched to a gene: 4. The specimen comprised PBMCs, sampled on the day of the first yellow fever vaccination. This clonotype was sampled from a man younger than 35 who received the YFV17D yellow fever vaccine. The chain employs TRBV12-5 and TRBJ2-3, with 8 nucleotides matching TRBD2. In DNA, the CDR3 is TGTGCTAGTGGTTTGGGCGCGGGGGGCGCAGATACGCAGTATTTT. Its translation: CASGLGAGGADTQYF. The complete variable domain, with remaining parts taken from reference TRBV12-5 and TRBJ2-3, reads DARVTQTPRHKVTEMGQEVTMRCQPILGHNTVFWYRQTMMQGLELLAYFRNRAPLDDSGMPKDRFSAEMPDATLATLKIQPSEPRDSAVYFCASGLGAGGADTQYFGPGTRLTVL.